The 22 T cell receptor beta chains presented below share a single source sample, sequenced in a study of blood T cell repertoires in COVID-19. Assay used: immunoSEQ multiplex PCR; TCRdb lists only in-frame clones, some missing. The sample shows about 220,000 clones, around 82% of them seen only once. Sequencing was carried out using peripheral blood. These receptor sequences come from a human donor in a cohort sampled during active COVID-19.

The V gene is TRBV4-3, the J gene TRBJ1-6; 11 bases match TRBD1. CDR1 and CDR2 (germline): LGHNA, YSLEER. The CDR3 runs to 20 residues. With 6 bases clipped from V and 0 bases from J, the junction kept 13 bases outside the gene matches. The CDR3 loop is CASRQQTGTGGSSYNSPLHF. As DNA, the CDR3 is TGCGCCAGCAGACAACAGACCGGGACAGGGGGAAGCTCCTATAATTCACCCCTCCACTTT.

This clone was seen a handful of times. The genes are TRBV30 and TRBJ1-2, with a tentative D call TRBD1 (6 bases). CDR3 length: 10 amino acids. Trimming took 4 bases from V and 10 from J, leaving 10 bases between them. Germline V gene sequence: CDR1 GTSNPN, CDR2 SVGIG (reference sequence). This chain's CDR3 is CAWNTGYYTF. The CDR3 coding sequence is TGTGCCTGGAACACAGGGTACTACACCTTC.

The chain links TRBV28 to TRBJ1-3; D ambiguous. V lost 3 bases and J lost 5, with 11 bases in between. The CDR3 length is 14 residues. Germline V gives CDR1 MDHEN, CDR2 SYDVKM. CDR3: CASSLGVLRNTIYF. In DNA form, the CDR3 reads TGTGCCAGCAGTTTGGGCGTATTAAGAAACACCATATATTTT.

This chain connects TRBV7-8 to TRBJ1-1, with a tentative D call TRBD1 (6 bases). The CDR3 sequence is 15 residues long. Trimming cost V 5 bases and J 2 bases, with 15 bases left between them. The germline CDR1 and CDR2 sequences are SGHVS and FQNEAQ. The CDR3 here is CASSLTGTSNTEAFF. CDR3 sequence (DNA): TGTGCCAGCAGCCTGACCGGGACAAGTAACACTGAAGCTTTCTTT.

V usage is TRBV5-1 and J usage is TRBJ2-6; 10 bases fit TRBD1. Germline CDR1 SGHRS, CDR2 YFSETQ. The CDR3 sequence is 17 residues long. With 3 bases clipped from V and 2 bases from J, the junction kept 5 bases outside the gene matches. In nucleotides, the CDR3 is TGCGCCAGCAGCTGGACGGACAGGGGGGCTGGGGCCAACGTCCTGACTTTC. Residues: CASSWTDRGAGANVLTF.

CDR3 in DNA: TGTGCCAGCAGGGACATACTAGCGGGAGGCACAGATACGCAGTATTTT. Translating gives CASRDILAGGTDTQYF. This chain links TRBV2 with TRBJ2-3, with 11 bases aligning to TRBD2. Germline CDR1 is SNHLY and CDR2 is FYNNEI. V lost 6 bases to trimming and J lost 1 base; unmatched junction nucleotides: 6. The CDR3 extends over 16 amino acids.

The V and J genes are TRBV19 and TRBJ2-1; D gene ambiguous. Germline assignment: CDR1 LNHDA and CDR2 SQIVND (reference sequence). This CDR3 contains 15 residues. Deletions cut 5 bases from V and 3 bases from J, with 14 bases between. The CDR3 region is CASSPYFPDYNEQFF. CDR3 nucleotide sequence: TGTGCCAGTAGTCCCTACTTCCCCGACTACAATGAGCAGTTCTTC. The entire variable domain, with the rest obtained from reference TRBV19 and TRBJ2-1, is as follows: DGGITQSPKYLFRKEGQNVTLSCEQNLNHDAMYWYRQDPGQGLRLIYYSQIVNDFQKGDIAEGYSVSREKKESFPLTVTSAQKNPTAFYLCASSPYFPDYNEQFFGPGTRLTVL.

This clone has a handful of counts. The chain couples TRBV10-3 to TRBJ2-7, with D perhaps matching TRBD1 (6 bases). Trimming shortened V by 5 bases and J by 2 bases, and 10 bases separated the two germline ends. The CDR3 loop spans 13 amino acids. Germline loops: CDR1 ENHRY, CDR2 SYGVKD. This CDR3 reads CAISSGTPYEQYF. The CDR3 DNA reads TGTGCCATCAGTTCCGGGACACCCTACGAGCAGTACTTC.

The rearrangement links TRBV18 to TRBJ1-4; 8 bases match TRBD1. V was pared by 6 bases and J by 4 bases, with 4 bases of the junction left unmatched. Germline V gives CDR1 KGHSH, CDR2 LQKENI. The CDR3 covers 14 residues. The CDR3 bases are TGTGCCAGCTCGGACAGGGTCTTTAATGAAAAACTGTTTTTT. Protein: CASSDRVFNEKLFF.

This clone was observed once. The chain has TRBV5-6 and TRBJ1-3, with 9 bases identical to TRBD1. V was pared by 3 bases and J by 5 bases, with 3 bases of the junction left unmatched. CDR1 is SGHDT, CDR2 YYEEEE, per germline. The CDR3 consists of 14 residues. CDR3 nucleotide sequence: TGTGCCAGCAGCTCGGACAGGGGTAGAAACACCATATATTTT. Its translation: CASSSDRGRNTIYF.

The chain uses TRBV3-1 (or the pseudogene TRBV3-2) and TRBJ2-5; 10 bases align to TRBD2. Germline CDR1 LGHDT, CDR2 YNNKEL (reference sequence). The V gene end was trimmed by 1 base and the J gene end by 2 bases; junction bases not matched to a gene: 7. The CDR3 is made up of 17 amino acids. DNA of the CDR3: TGTGCCAGCAGCCAAGCTCTAGCGGGAGTGGGTCAAGAGACCCAGTACTTC. This gives the protein CASSQALAGVGQETQYF.

This clone has a handful of counts. This rearrangement joins TRBV3-1 (or the pseudogene TRBV3-2) to TRBJ1-6, with 9 bases matching TRBD1. Germline V gene lookup returns CDR1 LGHDT and CDR2 YNNKEL (reference sequence). The V segment lost 2 bases and the J segment 6 bases; nucleotides outside the gene matches: 2. The CDR3 runs 15 residues. The CDR3 bases are TGTGCCAGCAGCCAAACGGACAGGGGTAATTCACCCCTCCACTTT. The encoded protein is CASSQTDRGNSPLHF.

The CDR3 sequence: CASNRTSGGTYNEQFF. The CDR3 DNA reads as TGCGCCAGTAACCGGACTAGCGGGGGCACCTACAATGAGCAGTTCTTC. This chain uses TRBV10-1 with TRBJ2-1; TRBD2 matches at 13 bases. Trimming at V came to 9 bases and at J to 2 bases, leaving 7 bases not matched to a gene. Germline CDR1 WNHNN, CDR2 SYGVQD (reference sequence). The CDR3 contains 16 residues.

The chain employs TRBV10-3 and TRBJ2-3; TRBD2 aligns across 10 bases. Germline values: CDR1 ENHRY, CDR2 SYGVKD. The trim removed 10 bases at V and 2 bases at J, leaving 6 bases unmatched. The CDR3 spans 14 residues. The CDR3 spells CATTTSGDTDTQYF. For the CDR3, the DNA is TGTGCCACGACAACTAGCGGGGACACAGATACGCAGTATTTT.

The chain links TRBV18 to TRBJ2-4; possible D gene TRBD2, 7 bases. This CDR3 contains 13 residues. V was cut by 3 bases and J by 5 bases, with 8 bases left in between. Per germline, CDR1 KGHSH and CDR2 LQKENI. The CDR3 DNA sequence: TGTGCCAGCTCACCGGGGGGGCAAAACATTCAGTACTTC. It encodes CASSPGGQNIQYF.

This clone was recorded a few times. The V gene is TRBV19, the J gene TRBJ2-2; a possible D gene is TRBD1 (6 bases). V was pared by 4 bases and J by 4 bases, with 13 bases between. In germline, CDR1 is LNHDA, CDR2 SQIVND (reference sequence). The CDR3 is 15 amino acids. The CDR3 DNA reads as TGTGCCAGTAGTACCAGGGGCAGGGGCACCGGGGAGCTGTTTTTT. Its protein product is CASSTRGRGTGELFF.

The V gene is TRBV28, the J gene TRBJ2-1; tentatively, D is TRBD2 (7 bases). The CDR3 loop spans 15 amino acids. Deletions cut 8 bases from V and 9 bases from J, with 23 bases between. Germline values: CDR1 MDHEN, CDR2 SYDVKM. CDR3 nucleotide sequence: TGTGCCAGCGTAAAGGGAGGGGGTTTGGGAACTGAGCAGTTCTTC. Translated: CASVKGGGLGTEQFF.

This chain joins TRBV19 and TRBJ2-3; 7 nucleotides match TRBD1. Trimming took 3 bases from V and 0 from J; bases not matched to a gene: 6. CDR3 length: 16 residues. The V gene's germline CDR1 is LNHDA and CDR2 SQIVND (reference sequence). The chain's CDR3 is CASSIEQGPSTDTQYF. DNA of the CDR3: TGTGCCAGTAGTATTGAACAGGGGCCAAGCACAGATACGCAGTATTTT.

V gene TRBV15 combines with J gene TRBJ2-7; 8 positions match TRBD1. With 3 bases clipped from V and 6 bases from J, the junction kept 10 bases outside the gene matches. The CDR3 extends over 15 amino acids. Per germline, CDR1 LNHNV and CDR2 YYDKDF (reference sequence). The CDR3 loop reads CATSREQGVFGEQYF. DNA of the CDR3: TGTGCCACCAGCAGGGAACAGGGGGTGTTTGGCGAGCAGTACTTC.

The gene calls are TRBV5-1 and TRBJ2-1; 10 nucleotides align to TRBD1. Germline assignment: CDR1 SGHRS and CDR2 YFSETQ. The CDR3 is made up of 13 amino acids. V was clipped by 3 bases and J by 6 bases; unmatched bases: 0. CDR3 sequence: CASSWTGGNEQFF. Here the CDR3 DNA reads TGCGCCAGCAGCTGGACAGGGGGCAATGAGCAGTTCTTC.

V gene TRBV6-2 or TRBV6-3 combines with J gene TRBJ1-1; D is unresolved. Germline CDR1 MNHEY, CDR2 SVGEGT. The CDR3 loop spans 13 amino acids. The V gene lost 5 bases and the J gene lost 1 base, with 8 bases spanning the gap. CDR3 DNA sequence: TGTGCCAGCAGTCCCTACGGGAACACTGAAGCTTTCTTT. It encodes CASSPYGNTEAFF.

The chain joins TRBV10-3 to TRBJ1-5, with unresolved D. The V end was cut by 0 bases, the J end by 2 bases, with 14 bases between. Germline values: CDR1 ENHRY, CDR2 SYGVKD. The CDR3 has 17 residues. The CDR3 sequence: CAISESPEWARNQPQHF. DNA of the CDR3: TGTGCCATCAGTGAGTCACCCGAGTGGGCGCGCAATCAGCCCCAGCATTTT.